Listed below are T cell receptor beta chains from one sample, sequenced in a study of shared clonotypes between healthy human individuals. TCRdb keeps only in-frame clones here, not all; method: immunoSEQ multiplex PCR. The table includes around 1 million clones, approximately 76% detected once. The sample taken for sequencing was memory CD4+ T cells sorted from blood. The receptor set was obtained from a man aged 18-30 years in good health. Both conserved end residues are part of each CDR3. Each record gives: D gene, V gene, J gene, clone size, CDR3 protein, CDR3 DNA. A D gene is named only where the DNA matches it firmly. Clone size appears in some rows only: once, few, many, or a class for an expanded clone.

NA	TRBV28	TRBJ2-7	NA	CATKDPGPLEQYF	TGTGCCACCAAGGACCCCGGACCCCTCGAGCAGTACTTC
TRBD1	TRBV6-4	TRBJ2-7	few	CARWQDRGSYEQYF	TGTGCCAGATGGCAGGACAGGGGCTCCTACGAGCAGTACTTC
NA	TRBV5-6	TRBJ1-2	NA	CASSNPDKGRYGYTF	TGTGCCAGCAGTAATCCGGACAAGGGGCGCTATGGCTACACCTTC
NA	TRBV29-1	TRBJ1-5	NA	CSVAGGGNQPQHF	TGCAGCGTTGCCGGGGGCGGCAATCAGCCCCAGCATTTT
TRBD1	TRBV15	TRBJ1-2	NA	CATSNLAGTGGRGYTF	TGTGCCACCAGCAATTTAGCCGGGACAGGGGGACGGGGCTACACCTTC
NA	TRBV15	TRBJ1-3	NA	CATSLLEPGNTIYF	TGTGCCACCAGCTTACTAGAACCAGGAAACACCATATATTTT
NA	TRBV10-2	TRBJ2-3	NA	CASSESGGLLSTDTQYF	TGCGCCAGCAGTGAATCTGGGGGCCTCCTTTCCACAGATACGCAGTATTTT
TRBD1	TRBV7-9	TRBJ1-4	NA	CASSLEGAVEKLFF	TGTGCCAGCAGCTTAGAGGGGGCGGTTGAAAAACTGTTTTTT
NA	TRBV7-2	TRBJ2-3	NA	CASSLDYYRDTQYF	TGTGCCAGCAGCTTAGATTACTACAGAGATACGCAGTATTTT
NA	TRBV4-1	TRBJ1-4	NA	CASSQVAPANEKLFF	TGCGCCAGCAGCCAAGTGGCGCCGGCTAATGAAAAACTGTTTTTT
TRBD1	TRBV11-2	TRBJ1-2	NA	CASNRDSPNYGYTF	TGTGCCAGCAACAGGGACAGTCCTAACTATGGCTACACCTTC
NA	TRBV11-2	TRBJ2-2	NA	CASSLTRITGELFF	TGTGCCAGCAGCTTAACACGGATCACCGGGGAGCTGTTTTTT
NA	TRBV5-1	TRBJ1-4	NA	CASTAATNEKLFF	TGCGCCAGCACCGCTGCAACTAATGAAAAACTGTTTTTT